Shown below are 30 T cell receptor beta chains from a single sample sequenced in a study of T cell clones after liver transplantation. Here immunoSEQ multiplex PCR was the method, and the copy in TCRdb shows in-frame clones only, minus some. The table records 70,000 to 95,000 clones, 83% of them present only once. The sequenced sample was CD4+ T cells from blood, obtained at the 22-month timepoint. The receptor source for this set is a human patient who received a liver transplant. Some T cells may originate from the graft donor.

The rearrangement uses TRBV14 and TRBJ2-6; a possible D gene is TRBD1 (6 bases). The CDR3 spans 18 residues. Per the germline V gene, CDR1 is SGHDN and CDR2 is FVKESK. Trimming removed 4 bases at V and 4 bases at J, with 20 bases between. CDR3 nucleotides: TGTGCCAGCAGCCCAGCCGACAGGTCCTTCCTCGGGGCCAACGTCCTGACTTTC. The encoded protein is CASSPADRSFLGANVLTF.

This sequence joins TRBV7-2 and TRBJ1-5, with D possibly TRBD1 on 5 matching bases. Germline CDR1 and CDR2: SGHTA and FQGNSA. With 4 bases removed from V and 7 bases from J, the gap between germline ends came to 26 bases. CDR3 length: 18 amino acids. CDR3 loop: CASSSPVTGRVEGQPQHF. CDR3 bases: TGTGCCAGCAGCTCCCCCGTCACAGGTCGAGTGGAGGGACAGCCCCAGCATTTT.

The J gene is TRBJ1-2, the V gene TRBV9; no clear D. The CDR3 runs 12 residues. Deletions cut 3 bases from V and 6 bases from J, with 9 bases between. Germline values: CDR1 SGDLS, CDR2 YYNGEE. The CDR3 reads CASSAGYNGYTF. DNA for the CDR3: TGTGCCAGCAGCGCGGGGTATAATGGCTACACCTTC.

The chain links TRBV7-2 to TRBJ2-3; no definite D call. Germline V CDR1 and CDR2: SGHTA, FQGNSA. The CDR3 runs to 15 residues. V dropped 5 bases and J dropped 8 bases, with 20 bases sitting between them. The CDR3: CASSQSPTFSRTQYF. CDR3 nucleotide sequence: TGTGCCAGCAGCCAAAGCCCGACTTTCTCCCGTACGCAGTATTTT.

The chain carries TRBV6-5 and TRBJ1-1, with 7 bases matching TRBD1. The CDR3 is 14 amino acids. V shed 8 bases and J 2 bases; nucleotides not matched to a gene: 8. Looked up from germline, CDR1 is MNHEY and CDR2 is SVGAGI. In DNA, the CDR3 is TGTGCCAGCCGCGCCGGGACAGCTAACACTGAAGCTTTCTTT. As protein: CASRAGTANTEAFF.

V is TRBV6-1 and J is TRBJ2-7, with a tentative D call TRBD2 (5 bases). This CDR3 comprises 16 residues. The V gene lost 0 bases and the J gene lost 3 bases, with 15 bases spanning the gap. The V gene's germline CDR1 is MNHNS and CDR2 SASEGT. The CDR3 region has the DNA TGTGCCAGCAGTGAAGCACTCTCCCGTGCGGGCTACGAGCAGTACTTC. Translating gives CASSEALSRAGYEQYF.

This chain connects TRBV6-1 to TRBJ1-1, with D possibly TRBD1 on 6 matching bases. The germline V and J ends were trimmed by 7 bases and 0 bases, with 15 bases remaining between them. The CDR3 runs to 15 residues. From germline, CDR1 is MNHNS and CDR2 SASEGT. The DNA for the CDR3 is TGTGCCAGCATCTTCCGGGGGGCGATGAACACTGAAGCTTTCTTT. The encoded protein is CASIFRGAMNTEAFF.

V is TRBV18 and J is TRBJ1-2; a weak D match, TRBD1 (6 bases). With 2 bases removed from V and 2 bases from J, the gap between germline ends came to 15 bases. The CDR3 sequence is 16 residues long. Germline V CDR1 and CDR2: KGHSH, LQKENI. In nucleotides, the CDR3 is TGTGCCAGCTCACCAATCTCGGGACAAATGAACTATGGCTACACCTTC. Protein: CASSPISGQMNYGYTF.

The chain combines TRBV28 with TRBJ2-3; perhaps TRBD1 as D (5 bases). The CDR3 loop spans 15 amino acids. V gave up 4 bases and J gave up 0 bases, with 11 bases separating them. CDR1 and CDR2 from the germline V gene are MDHEN and SYDVKM. The DNA for the CDR3 is TGTGCCAGCAGTTCCCTAGGGGTGAGCACAGATACGCAGTATTTT. Translation gives CASSSLGVSTDTQYF.

This clone was observed a handful of times. This chain uses TRBV10-3 with TRBJ1-6, with a weak D call TRBD1 (5 bases). The CDR3 consists of 14 residues. The germline CDR1 and CDR2 sequences are ENHRY and SYGVKD. With 6 bases removed from V and 7 bases from J, the gap between germline ends came to 13 bases. CDR3 loop: CAIRETAANSPLHF. Here the CDR3 DNA reads TGTGCCATCAGAGAGACAGCAGCGAATTCACCCCTCCACTTT.

V is TRBV21-1 and J is TRBJ2-1; the DNA was not compared with TRBD2, the D call given in the table. TRBV21-1 has pseudogene status. CDR3 size: 18 residues. The CDR3 DNA sequence: TGTGCCAGCAGCAAACTAGCGGGGGGGCCCCCTTCCTACAATGAGCAGTTCTTC. Translated: CASSKLAGGPPSYNEQFF.

The chain has TRBV7-2 and TRBJ2-5; 16 bases align to TRBD2. V gave up 4 bases and J gave up 7 bases; unmatched junction bases: 12. Per germline, CDR1 SGHTA and CDR2 FQGNSA. This CDR3 region has 18 residues. The CDR3 bases are TGTGCCAGCAGCTCCCCCGGGACTAGCGGGGGGGCCGAGTTGACCCAGTACTTC. Amino acids: CASSSPGTSGGAELTQYF. Combining the CDR3 with reference TRBV7-2 and TRBJ2-5 gives the whole variable domain GAGVSQSPSNKVTEKGKDVELRCDPISGHTALYWYRQSLGQGLEFLIYFQGNSAPDKSGLPSDRFSAERTGGSVSTLTIQRTQQEDSAVYLCASSSPGTSGGAELTQYFGPGTRLLVL.

V usage is TRBV6-5 and J usage is TRBJ1-5; D uncertain. This CDR3 is built from 11 residues. Germline V lookup: CDR1 MNHEY, CDR2 SVGAGI. V was pared by 7 bases and J by 2 bases, with 3 bases between. DNA for the CDR3: TGTGCCAGCACCCGCAATCAGCCCCAGCATTTT. This sequence encodes CASTRNQPQHF.

The J gene is TRBJ1-5, the V gene TRBV19, with a tentative D call TRBD1 (5 bases). This CDR3 region has 12 residues. V shed 9 bases and J shed 3 bases, with 9 bases lying between them. Germline values: CDR1 LNHDA, CDR2 SQIVND (reference sequence). The CDR3 loop reads CASRVPNQPQHF. As DNA, the CDR3 is TGTGCCAGCAGGGTACCCAATCAGCCCCAGCATTTT.

J is TRBJ1-1 and V is TRBV11-2; D ambiguous. V dropped 5 bases and J dropped 0 bases, with 7 bases sitting between them. CDR1 is SGHAT, CDR2 FQNNGV, per germline. The CDR3 sequence is 13 residues long. The CDR3 sequence: CASSLEMNTEAFF. The CDR3, as DNA: TGTGCCAGCAGCCTCGAAATGAACACTGAAGCTTTCTTT.

The rearrangement joins TRBV9 to TRBJ2-1; the match to TRBD2 covers 7 bases. The junction had 12 bases not matched to a gene; V was cut back by 1 base and J by 8 bases. This CDR3 is 16 amino acids long. The germline gives CDR1 SGDLS, CDR2 YYNGEE. The CDR3 nucleotides read TGTGCCAGCAGCGTATCTCAGGGCGGGAGTCGGGATGAGCAGTTCTTC. This gives the protein CASSVSQGGSRDEQFF.

The chain joins TRBV5-1 to TRBJ2-4, with no clear D. The V gene's germline CDR1 is SGHRS and CDR2 YFSETQ. The CDR3 length is 15 residues. V was pared by 0 bases and J by 0 bases, with 7 bases between. DNA of the CDR3: TGCGCCAGCAGCTTGGCGGAGTTAGCCAAAAACATTCAGTACTTC. Residues: CASSLAELAKNIQYF.

CDR3: CASSAGTMTEQFF. The CDR3 region has the DNA TGTGCCAGCAGCGCCGGGACGATGACTGAGCAGTTCTTC. This chain uses TRBV6-1 with TRBJ2-1, with D perhaps TRBD1 or TRBD2 (5 bases each). CDR1 MNHNS and CDR2 SASEGT come from the germline V gene. With 6 bases removed from V and 9 bases from J, the gap between germline ends came to 15 bases. The length of the CDR3 is 13 residues.

This clone occurred once. This rearrangement joins TRBV6-5 to TRBJ1-2; D is perhaps TRBD1 (6 bases). This CDR3 is 15 amino acids long. V lost 10 bases, J lost 0 bases, and 18 bases lay in between. Germline lookup yields CDR1 MNHEY and CDR2 SVGAGI. The CDR3 protein is CATIKRGTANYGYTF. CDR3 nucleotides: TGTGCCACAATTAAGAGGGGGACCGCTAACTATGGCTACACCTTC.

The rearrangement uses TRBV18 and TRBJ2-7; unclear D gene. V was cut by 1 base and J by 6 bases, with 7 bases left in between. CDR1 and CDR2 from the germline V gene are KGHSH and LQKENI. The CDR3 totals 12 residues. The CDR3 nucleotides read TGTGCCAGCTCACCACAGACCAGCGAGCAGTACTTC. Translation: CASSPQTSEQYF.

CDR3 loop: CASSSNPGTQETQYF. CDR3 DNA: TGTGCCAGCAGCTCAAACCCCGGGACACAAGAGACCCAGTACTTC. V usage is TRBV7-2 and J usage is TRBJ2-5, with TRBD1 as a possible D gene (6 bases). V lost 4 bases and J 2 bases, leaving 14 bases between the germline ends. Germline V CDR1 and CDR2: SGHTA, FQGNSA. CDR3 length equals 15 residues.

V gene TRBV18 combines with J gene TRBJ2-7, with TRBD2 matching 7 bases. Per the germline V gene, CDR1 is KGHSH and CDR2 is LQKENI. CDR3 size: 12 residues. Unmatched junction bases numbered 1, after V lost 3 bases and J lost 5 bases. The CDR3 is CASSPAGDEQYF. In DNA, the CDR3 is TGTGCCAGCTCACCGGCGGGGGACGAGCAGTACTTC. Combining the CDR3 with reference TRBV18 and TRBJ2-7 gives the whole variable domain NAGVMQNPRHLVRRRGQEARLRCSPMKGHSHVYWYRQLPEEGLKFMVYLQKENIIDESGMPKERFSAEFPKEGPSILRIQQVVRGDSAAYFCASSPAGDEQYFGPGTRLTVT.

J is TRBJ2-7 and V is TRBV7-2, with 10 bases fitting TRBD1. Per the germline V gene, CDR1 is SGHTA and CDR2 is FQGNSA. The CDR3 loop spans 15 amino acids. After removal of 6 bases from V and 2 bases from J, the junction contained 7 bases not matched to a gene. In DNA, the CDR3 is TGTGCCAGCAGTTCGACAGGGGGCAGTACCTACGAGCAGTACTTC. It is translated as CASSSTGGSTYEQYF.

This sequence joins TRBV4-1 and TRBJ2-7; D is unresolved. CDR3 length equals 15 residues. Between the trimmed V and J ends, which lost 0 bases and 7 bases, there was a span of 16 bases. The germline gives CDR1 MGHRA, CDR2 YSYEKL. CDR3 nucleotide sequence: TGCGCCAGCAGCCAAGATTTAGGCACGAGAAGGGAGCAGTACTTC. Its protein product is CASSQDLGTRREQYF.

The chain combines TRBV11-2 with TRBJ1-2; D is uncertain. Germline V gene data show CDR1 as SGHAT and CDR2 as FQNNGV. The CDR3 is made up of 14 amino acids. Deletions cut 1 base from V and 6 bases from J, with 12 bases between. The CDR3 DNA reads TGTGCCAGCAGCTTAGTGGTCGGGTATGATGGCTACACCTTC. It codes for CASSLVVGYDGYTF.

The chain is built from TRBV27 and TRBJ1-1, with D perhaps TRBD1 (5 bases). The CDR3 runs 14 residues. Trimming removed 5 bases from V and 5 bases from J, with 15 bases in between. From germline, CDR1 is MNHEY and CDR2 SMNVEV (reference sequence). Here the CDR3 reads CASSQPRRGTEAFF. CDR3 in DNA: TGTGCCAGCAGTCAACCGAGGCGGGGGACTGAAGCTTTCTTT.

This chain uses TRBV15 with TRBJ1-5, with D perhaps TRBD1 (5 bases). Germline CDR1 LNHNV, CDR2 YYDKDF (reference sequence). The CDR3 contains 18 residues. Trimming took off 0 bases at V and 3 bases at J, with 18 bases between the two ends. The chain's CDR3 is CATSRDPGAGGFNQPQHF. CDR3 DNA: TGTGCCACCAGCAGAGATCCCGGGGCGGGAGGGTTCAATCAGCCCCAGCATTTT.

About this clone itself: This sample includes further DNA sequences coding for the same CDR3. This chain uses TRBV4-1 with TRBJ2-2; TRBD2 matches at 11 bases. The V gene end was trimmed by 1 base and the J gene end by 5 bases; junction bases not matched to a gene: 6. Germline V lookup: CDR1 MGHRA, CDR2 YSYEKL. The CDR3 is 17 residues long. DNA of the CDR3: TGCGCCAGCAGCCAAGTAGGCCTAGCGGGGGGTACCGGGGAGCTGTTTTTT. Encoded protein: CASSQVGLAGGTGELFF.

The chain joins TRBV6-6 to TRBJ1-3; tentatively, D is TRBD1 (5 bases). Trimming cost V 6 bases and J 2 bases, with 11 bases left between them. This CDR3 comprises 14 residues. The V gene's germline CDR1 is MNHNY and CDR2 SVGAGI (reference sequence). The CDR3 DNA follows: TGTGCCAGCAGACACGGGGACGCTGGAAACACCATATATTTT. Protein sequence: CASRHGDAGNTIYF.

The chain joins TRBV6-1 to TRBJ2-2; TRBD1 matches at 8 bases. Germline-derived CDR1 and CDR2 are MNHNS and SASEGT. The CDR3 runs to 16 residues. Trimming at V came to 2 bases and at J to 5 bases, leaving 7 bases not matched to a gene. CDR3: CASSEIAGGLTGELFF. The DNA for the CDR3 is TGTGCCAGCAGTGAAATTGCAGGGGGCTTAACCGGGGAGCTGTTTTTT.